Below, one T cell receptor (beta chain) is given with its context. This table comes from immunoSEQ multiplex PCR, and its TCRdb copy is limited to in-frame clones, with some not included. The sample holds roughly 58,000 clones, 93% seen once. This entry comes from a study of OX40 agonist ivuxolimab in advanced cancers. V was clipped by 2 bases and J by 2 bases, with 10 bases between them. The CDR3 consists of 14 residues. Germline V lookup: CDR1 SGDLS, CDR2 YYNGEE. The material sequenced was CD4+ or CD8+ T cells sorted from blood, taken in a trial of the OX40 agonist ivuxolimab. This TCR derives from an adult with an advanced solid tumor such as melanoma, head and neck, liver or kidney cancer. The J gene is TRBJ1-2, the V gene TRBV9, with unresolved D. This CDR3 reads CASSVGITNYGYTF. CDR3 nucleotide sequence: TGTGCCAGCAGCGTGGGCATCACCAACTATGGCTACACCTTC.